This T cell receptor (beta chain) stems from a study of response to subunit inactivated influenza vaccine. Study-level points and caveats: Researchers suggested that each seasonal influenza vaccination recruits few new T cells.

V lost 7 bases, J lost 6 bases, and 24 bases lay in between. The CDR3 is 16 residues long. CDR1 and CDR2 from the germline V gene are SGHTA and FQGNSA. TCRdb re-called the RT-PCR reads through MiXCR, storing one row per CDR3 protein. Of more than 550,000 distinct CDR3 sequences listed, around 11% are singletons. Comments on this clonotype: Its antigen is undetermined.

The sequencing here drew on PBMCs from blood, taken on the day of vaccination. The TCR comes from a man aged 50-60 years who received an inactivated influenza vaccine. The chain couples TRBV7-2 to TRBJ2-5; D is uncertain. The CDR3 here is CASTQDRRRSFQTQYF. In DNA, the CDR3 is TGTGCCAGCACCCAGGACCGCAGACGCTCGTTTCAGACCCAGTACTTC.